The rows below give T cell receptor beta chains drawn from one sample of a study of cytomegalovirus exposure and HLA in healthy donors. Clones were sequenced by immunoSEQ multiplex PCR, and TCRdb holds only the in-frame ones, with some missing. The sample shows 100,000 to 120,000 clones, around 86% of them seen only once. The sequencing sample was made of PBMCs. These receptors came from a man in his forties in good health and CMV-seronegative. The CDR3 runs from the conserved cysteine through the conserved F or W. A D gene is named only where the DNA matches it firmly. The size entry is marked missing in some rows and otherwise reads once, few, many or a size class.

d_call: .
j_call: TRBJ1-2
clone_size: .
v_call: TRBV6-1
cdr3_nt: TGTGCCAGCAGTGCCAACAGGGTTGAACATGGCTACACCTTC
cdr3_aa: CASSANRVEHGYTF

d_call: .
j_call: TRBJ1-6
clone_size: .
v_call: TRBV27
cdr3_nt: TGTGCCAGCAGTTTATCGCGAGTAATTAATTCACCCCTCCACTTT
cdr3_aa: CASSLSRVINSPLHF

d_call: .
j_call: TRBJ1-1
clone_size: .
v_call: TRBV7-2
cdr3_nt: TGTGCCAGCAGCCGGGGGACTTCGAACACTGAAGCTTTCTTT
cdr3_aa: CASSRGTSNTEAFF

d_call: TRBD1
j_call: TRBJ2-7
clone_size: .
v_call: TRBV29-1
cdr3_nt: TGCAGCGCCGTGACAGGGCCCCCCGGCGAGCAGTACTTC
cdr3_aa: CSAVTGPPGEQYF

d_call: .
j_call: TRBJ1-1
clone_size: once
v_call: TRBV9
cdr3_nt: TGTGCCAGCAGCCCCGCAGTAATGAACACTGAAGCTTTCTTT
cdr3_aa: CASSPAVMNTEAFF

d_call: .
j_call: TRBJ1-3
clone_size: few
v_call: TRBV5-6
cdr3_nt: TGTGCCAGCAGCTCTAGGGGGGGACCTGGAAACACCATATATTTT
cdr3_aa: CASSSRGGPGNTIYF

d_call: .
j_call: TRBJ2-4
clone_size: .
v_call: TRBV30
cdr3_nt: TGTGCCTGGAAGGGGGGGGATGGGAAAAACATTCAGTACTTC
cdr3_aa: CAWKGGDGKNIQYF

d_call: .
j_call: TRBJ1-5
clone_size: once
v_call: TRBV5-6
cdr3_nt: TGTGCCAGCAGCTCTGGGGCAGGATATAGCAATCAGCCCCAGCATTTT
cdr3_aa: CASSSGAGYSNQPQHF

d_call: .
j_call: TRBJ1-5
clone_size: .
v_call: TRBV30
cdr3_nt: TGTGCCTGGAGTGAAAGATCAGGGGTTGATCAGCCCCAGCATTTT
cdr3_aa: CAWSERSGVDQPQHF

d_call: TRBD1
j_call: TRBJ2-5
clone_size: .
v_call: TRBV5-1
cdr3_nt: TGCGCCAGCAGCGGGACAGGCGCCCGGGAGACCCAGTACTTC
cdr3_aa: CASSGTGARETQYF

d_call: .
j_call: TRBJ2-6
clone_size: .
v_call: TRBV28
cdr3_nt: TGTGCCAGCAGCCTTCCGACAGTCTCTGGGGCCAACGTCCTGACTTTC
cdr3_aa: CASSLPTVSGANVLTF

d_call: TRBD2
j_call: TRBJ2-1
clone_size: .
v_call: TRBV9
cdr3_nt: TGTGCCAGCAGCGTAGCTCCGGGGGGGGCGTACAATGAGCAGTTCTTC
cdr3_aa: CASSVAPGGAYNEQFF

d_call: TRBD2
j_call: TRBJ2-3
clone_size: .
v_call: TRBV7-8
cdr3_nt: TGTGCCAGCAGCTTAAGAGGACTAGCGGCTAGCACAGATACGCAGTATTTT
cdr3_aa: CASSLRGLAASTDTQYF

d_call: .
j_call: TRBJ2-3
clone_size: .
v_call: TRBV7-2
cdr3_nt: TGTGCCAGCAGCTTAGGGGGGGATCCCACAGATACGCAGTATTTT
cdr3_aa: CASSLGGDPTDTQYF

d_call: TRBD1
j_call: TRBJ1-6
clone_size: .
v_call: TRBV5-8
cdr3_nt: TGTGCCAGCAGCCTCGGGACAGTCTCCCTCCACTTT
cdr3_aa: CASSLGTVSLHF

d_call: TRBD1
j_call: TRBJ2-5
clone_size: .
v_call: TRBV19
cdr3_nt: TGTGCCACCAGACAGGGTGAAGAGACCCAGTACTTC
cdr3_aa: CATRQGEETQYF

d_call: TRBD1
j_call: TRBJ2-7
clone_size: .
v_call: TRBV5-4
cdr3_nt: TGTGCCAGCAGCGCCCCAGACAGGGAGTACGAGCAGTACTTC
cdr3_aa: CASSAPDREYEQYF

d_call: TRBD1
j_call: TRBJ2-5
clone_size: .
v_call: TRBV5-1
cdr3_nt: TGCGCCAGCAGGGTCGGGACAGGCGGGACCCAGTACTTC
cdr3_aa: CASRVGTGGTQYF

d_call: .
j_call: TRBJ1-3
clone_size: few
v_call: TRBV6-6
cdr3_nt: TGTGCCAGCAGTTACTCGGCCGGAAACACCATATATTTT
cdr3_aa: CASSYSAGNTIYF

d_call: TRBD2
j_call: TRBJ2-5
clone_size: .
v_call: TRBV25-1
cdr3_nt: TGTGCCAGCAGTGAATGGGGGAGAAGTAGCGGGGGGTCGGAGACCCAGTACTTC
cdr3_aa: CASSEWGRSSGGSETQYF

d_call: TRBD1
j_call: TRBJ2-3
clone_size: .
v_call: TRBV6-6
cdr3_nt: TGTGCCAGCACCCCAGGGGGCGCTGATACGCAGTATTTT
cdr3_aa: CASTPGGADTQYF

d_call: TRBD1
j_call: TRBJ1-5
clone_size: .
v_call: TRBV6-6
cdr3_nt: TGTGCCAGCAGTTACTCGGGGACAGAGGATCAGCCCCAGCATTTT
cdr3_aa: CASSYSGTEDQPQHF

d_call: TRBD1
j_call: TRBJ2-7
clone_size: .
v_call: TRBV5-4
cdr3_nt: TGTGCCAGCAGCTCGACAGGGTTCTACGAGCAGTACTTC
cdr3_aa: CASSSTGFYEQYF

d_call: .
j_call: TRBJ1-6
clone_size: .
v_call: TRBV19
cdr3_nt: TGTGCCAGTAGTCCGACAGCCAATTCACCCCTCCACTTT
cdr3_aa: CASSPTANSPLHF

d_call: TRBD1
j_call: TRBJ1-1
clone_size: .
v_call: TRBV28
cdr3_nt: TGTGCCAGCAGTTTAGACAGGGGGCGGAACACTGAAGCTTTCTTT
cdr3_aa: CASSLDRGRNTEAFF

d_call: .
j_call: TRBJ1-1
clone_size: .
v_call: TRBV6-5
cdr3_nt: TGTGCCAGCAGCTCGAACAGTGAAGCTTTCTTT
cdr3_aa: CASSSNSEAFF

d_call: TRBD1
j_call: TRBJ1-4
clone_size: .
v_call: TRBV28
cdr3_nt: TGTGCCAGCAGTTTTGGACAGGCCACCATTGAAAAACTGTTTTTT
cdr3_aa: CASSFGQATIEKLFF

d_call: TRBD2
j_call: TRBJ2-7
clone_size: .
v_call: TRBV5-1
cdr3_nt: TGCGCCAGCAGCTTACTAGCGTCCCCTGGTTACGAGCAGTACTTC
cdr3_aa: CASSLLASPGYEQYF

d_call: .
j_call: TRBJ1-4
clone_size: .
v_call: TRBV29-1
cdr3_nt: TGCAGCGTGGGGGGTGCAACTAATGAAAAACTGTTTTTT
cdr3_aa: CSVGGATNEKLFF

d_call: .
j_call: TRBJ2-7
clone_size: .
v_call: TRBV18
cdr3_nt: TGTGCCAGCTCACCAAGGGACAAGAGAGCAAACTACGAGCAGTACTTC
cdr3_aa: CASSPRDKRANYEQYF

d_call: .
j_call: TRBJ2-7
clone_size: .
v_call: TRBV28
cdr3_nt: TGTGCCAGCAGTTTGTATCGGGGCTACGAGCAGTACTTC
cdr3_aa: CASSLYRGYEQYF

d_call: TRBD1
j_call: TRBJ2-3
clone_size: .
v_call: TRBV19
cdr3_nt: TGTGCCAGTAGTATGGGACAGGGGAGGAGCACAGATACGCAGTATTTT
cdr3_aa: CASSMGQGRSTDTQYF

d_call: TRBD1
j_call: TRBJ1-1
clone_size: once
v_call: TRBV28
cdr3_nt: TGTGCCAGCAGTTTATACAGGGGCCGGGACACTGAAGCTTTCTTT
cdr3_aa: CASSLYRGRDTEAFF

d_call: .
j_call: TRBJ1-4
clone_size: .
v_call: TRBV6-5
cdr3_nt: TGTGCCAGCAGTTACCAGGAGGGAGGGAAGGAAAAACTGTTTTTT
cdr3_aa: CASSYQEGGKEKLFF

d_call: TRBD1
j_call: TRBJ2-7
clone_size: .
v_call: TRBV7-2
cdr3_nt: TGTGCCAGCAGCTTAGCCGGGACAGGAACCTACGAGCAGTACTTC
cdr3_aa: CASSLAGTGTYEQYF

d_call: .
j_call: TRBJ1-3
clone_size: .
v_call: TRBV5-1
cdr3_nt: TGCGCCAGCAGCTTGGGAGTCACAGGCATCTCTGGAAACACCATATATTTT
cdr3_aa: CASSLGVTGISGNTIYF

d_call: TRBD1
j_call: TRBJ1-6
clone_size: .
v_call: TRBV5-8
cdr3_nt: TGTGCCAGCACCTTCAGGACAGGGAGGAATTCACCCCTCCACTTT
cdr3_aa: CASTFRTGRNSPLHF

d_call: TRBD1
j_call: TRBJ2-7
clone_size: once
v_call: TRBV2
cdr3_nt: TGTGCCAGCAGAAGGGACAGGGCACCTTACTACGAGCAGTACTTC
cdr3_aa: CASRRDRAPYYEQYF

d_call: .
j_call: TRBJ1-2
clone_size: .
v_call: TRBV29-1
cdr3_nt: TGCAGCGTTGCGTCAGCTAACTATGGCTACACCTTC
cdr3_aa: CSVASANYGYTF

d_call: TRBD1
j_call: TRBJ2-7
clone_size: .
v_call: TRBV5-1
cdr3_nt: TGCGCCAGCAGGGACAGGGGCTACGAGCAGTACTTC
cdr3_aa: CASRDRGYEQYF

d_call: .
j_call: TRBJ1-4
clone_size: .
v_call: TRBV2
cdr3_nt: TGTGCCAGCAGTGGGGCGGGTACAACTAATGAAAAACTGTTTTTT
cdr3_aa: CASSGAGTTNEKLFF

d_call: TRBD1
j_call: TRBJ1-6
clone_size: few
v_call: TRBV4-2
cdr3_nt: TGTGCCAGCAGCCAAGTTGGATGGGACAGGAGGTTGAATTCACCCCTCCACTTT
cdr3_aa: CASSQVGWDRRLNSPLHF

d_call: .
j_call: TRBJ2-5
clone_size: .
v_call: TRBV19
cdr3_nt: TGTGCCAGTAGTATTCGGGGTTTAAGACAAGAGACCCAGTACTTC
cdr3_aa: CASSIRGLRQETQYF

d_call: .
j_call: TRBJ1-1
clone_size: .
v_call: TRBV29-1
cdr3_nt: TGCAGCGTTGACGAGAAGAACACTGAAGCTTTCTTT
cdr3_aa: CSVDEKNTEAFF

d_call: .
j_call: TRBJ2-1
clone_size: .
v_call: TRBV28
cdr3_nt: TGTGCCAGCCCGCCCCAAAGACCCGGGGGGCTGAGCTCCTACAATGAGCAGTTCTTC
cdr3_aa: CASPPQRPGGLSSYNEQFF

d_call: .
j_call: TRBJ1-2
clone_size: .
v_call: TRBV25-1
cdr3_nt: TGTGCCAGCAGTGAGGTGGGGGCAAAGTACACGCAGGGCTACACCTTC
cdr3_aa: CASSEVGAKYTQGYTF

d_call: .
j_call: TRBJ1-2
clone_size: .
v_call: TRBV5-1
cdr3_nt: TGCGCCAGCAGCTCAAGTTCCCTGGAGGGGTATGGCTACACCTTC
cdr3_aa: CASSSSSLEGYGYTF

d_call: .
j_call: TRBJ2-6
clone_size: .
v_call: TRBV28
cdr3_nt: TGTGCCAGCAGTTTCCAGGGCCCCTCTGGGGCCAACGTCCTGACTTTC
cdr3_aa: CASSFQGPSGANVLTF

d_call: TRBD1
j_call: TRBJ2-7
clone_size: .
v_call: TRBV27
cdr3_nt: TGTGCCAGCAGAGTCAGGGGGCGGTTCTACGAGCAGTACTTC
cdr3_aa: CASRVRGRFYEQYF

d_call: .
j_call: TRBJ1-5
clone_size: .
v_call: TRBV7-9
cdr3_nt: TGTGCCAGCAGTAAAGAGAATCAGCCCCAGCATTTT
cdr3_aa: CASSKENQPQHF

d_call: .
j_call: TRBJ2-2
clone_size: .
v_call: TRBV14
cdr3_nt: TGTGCCTCCTCCCCCCAGGGTACCGGGGAGCTGTTTTTT
cdr3_aa: CASSPQGTGELFF

d_call: .
j_call: TRBJ2-7
clone_size: .
v_call: TRBV30
cdr3_nt: TGTGCCTGGGGGGGGGACATGTCCTACGAGCAGTACTTC
cdr3_aa: CAWGGDMSYEQYF

d_call: .
j_call: TRBJ2-7
clone_size: .
v_call: TRBV30
cdr3_nt: TGTGCCTGGAGTTTCCAGGGGAGCAAGCAGTACTTC
cdr3_aa: CAWSFQGSKQYF

d_call: .
j_call: TRBJ1-6
clone_size: .
v_call: TRBV27
cdr3_nt: TGTGCCAGCAGTTTTACAGGCACACCCCTCCACTTT
cdr3_aa: CASSFTGTPLHF